The T cell receptor (beta chain) under discussion was sequenced for a study of T cell responses to AZD1222 COVID-19 vaccine. This clone is a singleton in its sample. This CDR3 is built from 14 residues. V gave up 0 bases and J gave up 4 bases; unmatched junction bases: 0. Germline V gene sequence: CDR1 SGHRS, CDR2 YFSETQ. Profiled with immunoSEQ multiplex PCR; TCRdb holds only in-frame clones, not every one. The sample includes tens of thousands of clones, approximately 90% of them seen just once. This rearrangement joins TRBV5-1 to TRBJ1-1, with TRBD1 matching over 10 bases. This TCR was sampled from an adult in good health. The sequences come from peripheral blood, collected on day 0 of AZD1222 vaccination. The CDR3 loop is CASSLGDRGTEAFF. The CDR3 bases are TGCGCCAGCAGCTTGGGGGACAGGGGCACTGAAGCTTTCTTT.